What follows describes a single T cell receptor beta chain. Its antigen is still unknown. Base qualities are not provided; no much larger clone lies one nucleotide away. Deletion took 7 bases off V and 2 bases off J, with a span of 18 bases between the germline ends. The CDR3 goes from the cysteine to the phenylalanine over 15 residues. Only CDR3 DNA remains: 45 bases, in frame from the first base. Reading the germline V gene gives CDR1 MNHNS and CDR2 SASEGT. The donors were included in the validation cohort of approximately 120 subjects, a group kept apart from the approximately 670-subject first cohort. The data were obtained in a study of cytomegalovirus exposure and HLA in healthy donors (TCRdb year 2017). Notes on the research overall: According to a later analysis, one platform produced both the 110 or so validation repertoires and the roughly 650 repertoires of the first cohort. The study was designed to test whether signatures of past pathogen exposure could be identified by cataloging public T cell receptors. The study combined high-throughput TCR immunosequencing, statistical association of individual TCRs with disease status, and machine learning to predict cytomegalovirus infection status. Along with the approximately 700-subject first cohort, a separate validation cohort of over 90 different subjects was used.

Study-level results and caveats: In vitro tests confirmed that a few of the cytomegalovirus-associated TCR beta chains recognize cytomegalovirus antigens. Cytomegalovirus status was reported to be diagnosed by the classifier with high specificity and sensitivity in both the original and validation cohorts. A later analysis had no HLA typing for the validation cohort, so co-occurrence there was scored across all 110 or so repertoires. In the study, around 160 TCR beta chains were listed as associated with cytomegalovirus. It was suggested by the authors that the approach could potentially be generalized to other disease states and immunological phenotypes. Most TCR sequences were seen in very few donors, while some public TCRs were found in many individuals. Subsequent analysis determined that TCRs grouped into clusters in the first cohort also showed a tendency toward co-occurrence across the 120 validation repertoires, and about 93% of cluster scores exceeded 0.

Receptor libraries were prepared by the immunoSEQ multiplex PCR assay. The authors processed their data as follows. To diagnose cytomegalovirus status from the catalog of TCR beta chain sequences, a statistical classification framework was built. TCRdb stores this immuneACCESS table with in-frame sequences only. Part of the clones is absent; in the studies checked, under half of the shortfall reflects unresolved V genes, and no reason is known for the rest. V and J calls plus clone size are reproduced from that table; the DNA served to infer D and trimming. In all, the sample holds more than 300,000 clones, and 80% to 90% of those were seen once. Of the sample, 0.83% is held by the ten largest clones.

Source material: PBMCs. The sequence was collected from a woman between 18 and 30 years old in good health and CMV-seronegative. The chain is encoded by TRBV6-1 joined to TRBJ2-7, and perhaps TRBD1 as D gene, on 6 matching bases. The CDR3 has the sequence CASTKIRGPTYEQYF. The DNA sequence reads TGTGCCAGCACCAAGATCAGGGGTCCGACCTACGAGCAGTACTTC.